The source of this T cell receptor (beta chain) is a study of T cell changes during pregnancy in multiple sclerosis. Deletions cut 1 base from V and 11 bases from J, with 17 bases between. Germline V gene data show CDR1 as GTSNPN and CDR2 as SVGIG (reference sequence). The CDR3 loop spans 13 amino acids. Repertoires were generated with immunoSEQ multiplex PCR, while TCRdb's copy carries only in-frame clones and drops some. The table records around 70,000 clones, about 91% of them present only once. The TCR originated in a female donor with multiple sclerosis, enrolled in a pregnancy study. This sample comprised peripheral blood, obtained after pregnancy. V gene TRBV30 combines with J gene TRBJ1-1; a possible D gene is TRBD1 (6 bases). The CDR3 spells CAWSGFYRTAAFF. As DNA, the CDR3 is TGTGCCTGGAGTGGCTTTTATCGGACAGCCGCTTTCTTT.